The rows below give T cell receptor beta chains drawn from one sample of a study of blood T cell repertoires in COVID-19. Measured with immunoSEQ multiplex PCR; TCRdb has only the in-frame clones, and not every one. The table has about 210,000 clones, 75% to 85% seen once. What was sequenced was peripheral blood. These receptors all stem from a woman aged 70-85 years with COVID-19, enrolled during active disease. Each CDR3 is given with its conserved first and last residue. The D gene is left open where the match is weak. Clone size, where shown, is once, few, many, or a class for clones that have expanded.

-	-	TRBJ1-5	TRBV7-2	CASSLRGYGQPQHF	TGTGCCAGCAGCCTTAGGGGGTATGGGCAGCCCCAGCATTTT
-	-	TRBJ2-5	TRBV5-6	CASSISAGTPRETQYF	TGTGCCAGCAGCATCTCTGCCGGGACACCGCGCGAGACCCAGTACTTC
TRBD2	-	TRBJ2-5	TRBV5-1	CASSPGGVGTQYF	TGCGCCAGCAGCCCTGGGGGGGTAGGGACCCAGTACTTC
TRBD1	once	TRBJ1-2	TRBV6-6	CASSVRQGAYGYTF	TGTGCCAGCAGTGTACGACAGGGGGCCTATGGCTACACCTTC
-	few	TRBJ1-2	TRBV5-4	CASSHQGEGPIYGYTF	TGTGCCAGCAGCCATCAGGGTGAAGGGCCCATCTATGGCTACACCTTC
TRBD1	-	TRBJ2-1	TRBV18	CASSAGQGSYNEQFF	TGTGCCAGCTCCGCGGGACAGGGCTCCTACAATGAGCAGTTCTTC
TRBD2	-	TRBJ2-7	TRBV9	CASSVEAGGSNEQYF	TGTGCCAGCAGCGTAGAAGCGGGAGGGAGCAACGAGCAGTACTTC
-	-	TRBJ2-3	TRBV5-6	CASSGGLGDTDTQYF	TGTGCCAGCAGCGGTGGACTGGGAGACACAGATACGCAGTATTTT
TRBD2	-	TRBJ2-7	TRBV18	CASSPTSPAGGGEQYF	TGTGCCAGCTCACCGACATCTCCGGCGGGAGGGGGAGAGCAGTACTTC
-	-	TRBJ2-2	TRBV2	CASSEQNTGELFF	TGTGCCAGCAGTGAACAGAACACCGGGGAGCTGTTTTTT
-	once	TRBJ1-1	TRBV5-1	CASSSVSQGTEAFF	TGCGCCAGCAGCTCTGTATCCCAGGGGACTGAAGCTTTCTTT
-	-	TRBJ2-7	TRBV6-6	CASSQLASASYEQYF	TGTGCCAGCAGTCAACTAGCTTCGGCGTCCTACGAGCAGTACTTC
TRBD2	-	TRBJ2-5	TRBV7-2	CASSLARTSGGETQYF	TGTGCCAGCAGCTTAGCGAGGACTAGCGGGGGGGAGACCCAGTACTTC
TRBD2	once	TRBJ2-7	TRBV7-2	CASSHGTSGGREQYF	TGTGCCAGCAGTCATGGGACTAGCGGGGGCCGGGAGCAGTACTTC
TRBD1	-	TRBJ1-1	TRBV6-5	CASSPRRTGNNVAFF	TGTGCCAGCAGTCCGCGCCGGACAGGGAATAATGTAGCTTTCTTT
TRBD1	-	TRBJ1-6	TRBV19	CASSIYGTGGNSPLHF	TGTGCCAGTAGTATTTATGGGACAGGGGGCAATTCACCCCTCCACTTT
-	-	TRBJ1-1	TRBV9	CASSATANTEAFF	TGTGCCAGCAGCGCGACAGCAAACACTGAAGCTTTCTTT
-	-	TRBJ1-5	TRBV11-2	CASSWTDSNQPQHF	TGTGCCAGCAGTTGGACAGATAGCAATCAGCCCCAGCATTTT
TRBD1	-	TRBJ2-7	TRBV6-6	CASSHPGQSYEQYF	TGTGCCAGCAGCCACCCGGGACAGAGCTACGAGCAGTACTTC
TRBD2	-	TRBJ2-5	TRBV18	CASSPPWSGGEETQYF	TGTGCCAGCTCACCACCGTGGAGCGGGGGGGAAGAGACCCAGTACTTC
-	-	TRBJ2-7	TRBV11-2	CASTQNRLATYEQYF	TGTGCCAGCACCCAAAACAGGTTGGCGACCTACGAGCAGTACTTC
-	-	TRBJ1-1	TRBV2	CASSRKLTLNTEAFF	TGTGCCAGCAGTCGCAAGCTCACTTTGAACACTGAAGCTTTCTTT
TRBD1	-	TRBJ1-1	TRBV7-3	CASSLTQTGPNTEAFF	TGTGCCAGCAGCTTAACCCAGACAGGGCCCAACACTGAAGCTTTCTTT
-	-	TRBJ1-1	TRBV5-4	CASSSRGSEAFF	TGTGCCAGCAGCTCCAGGGGTTCTGAAGCTTTCTTT
TRBD2	-	TRBJ2-1	TRBV7-3	CASSLTRSGGAVNEQFF	TGTGCCAGCAGCTTAACCCGAAGCGGGGGGGCCGTCAATGAGCAGTTCTTC
-	-	TRBJ2-2	TRBV4-3	CASSQAKQGIAGELFF	TGCGCCAGCAGCCAGGCTAAACAGGGTATAGCCGGGGAGCTGTTTTTT
TRBD1	few	TRBJ1-5	TRBV27	CASSRTGVSINQPQHF	TGTGCCAGCAGTCGGACAGGGGTTTCCATCAATCAGCCCCAGCATTTT
TRBD1	-	TRBJ1-2	TRBV4-1	CASSPRAGQNYGYTF	TGCGCCAGCAGCCCCAGGGCGGGACAGAACTATGGCTACACCTTC
-	once	TRBJ1-1	TRBV7-2	CASSLGRNTEAFF	TGTGCCAGCAGCTTGGGCCGAAACACTGAAGCTTTCTTT
-	-	TRBJ2-5	TRBV7-2	CASSLASGWQETQYF	TGTGCCAGCAGCTTAGCCTCCGGGTGGCAAGAGACCCAGTACTTC
TRBD1	-	TRBJ1-1	TRBV6-5	CASSYSDRVDTEAFF	TGTGCCAGCAGTTACTCGGACAGGGTAGACACTGAAGCTTTCTTT
-	-	TRBJ2-7	TRBV6-5	CASSPTGGAVYEQYF	TGTGCCAGCAGTCCCACTGGGGGGGCAGTTTACGAGCAGTACTTC
-	-	TRBJ1-2	TRBV21-1	CASSPRGDRGIVYGYTF	TGTGCCAGCAGCCCCCGGGGGGACAGGGGGATCGTCTATGGCTACACCTTC
-	-	TRBJ1-2	TRBV21-1	CASSKGAGPENGYTF	TGTGCCAGCAGCAAAGGGGCAGGGCCAGAGAATGGCTACACCTTC
-	-	TRBJ1-6	TRBV27	CASSSDRTPSPLHF	TGTGCCAGCAGCTCCGACAGGACCCCTTCACCCCTCCACTTT
TRBD1	-	TRBJ1-1	TRBV15	CATSRDRGHTEAFF	TGTGCCACCAGCCGGGACAGGGGGCACACTGAAGCTTTCTTT
TRBD1	-	TRBJ1-4	TRBV7-6	CASSGTGYATNEKLFF	TGTGCCAGCAGCGGGACAGGGTATGCAACTAATGAAAAACTGTTTTTT
-	once	TRBJ1-1	TRBV25-1	CASTSDRKDEAFF	TGTGCCAGCACCAGCGACAGAAAAGATGAAGCTTTCTTT
-	-	TRBJ1-1	TRBV11-1	CASSLWQTGHTEAFF	TGTGCCAGCAGCTTATGGCAGACGGGTCACACTGAAGCTTTCTTT
TRBD1	-	TRBJ1-2	TRBV5-1	CASSEGQTAFGYTF	TGCGCCAGCAGCGAGGGACAGACGGCCTTTGGCTACACCTTC
TRBD2	-	TRBJ2-1	TRBV7-6	CASSLAPSGASYNEQFF	TGTGCCAGCAGCTTAGCGCCGAGCGGGGCCTCCTACAATGAGCAGTTCTTC
TRBD1	few	TRBJ1-2	TRBV5-4	CASSLGQGGYYGYTF	TGTGCCAGCAGCCTAGGACAGGGAGGTTACTATGGCTACACCTTC
-	few	TRBJ2-2	TRBV19	CASSNEGVSVKAGELFF	TGTGCCAGTAGTAATGAGGGGGTCTCCGTGAAGGCCGGGGAGCTGTTTTTT